This record looks at one TCR beta chain sequence and its context. These data come from a study of blood T cell repertoires in COVID-19. The data were produced by immunoSEQ multiplex PCR, yet TCRdb's version contains in-frame clones alone and is incomplete. The sample gives about 110,000 clones, 82% of which show up once; approximately 15% is in the top ten. This clonotype originated in a woman in her fifties or sixties with acute or convalescent COVID-19. Sample: peripheral blood.

The CDR3 loop reads CASSHLGQRIPQAFF. In DNA, the CDR3 is TGCGCCAGCAGCCACTTAGGACAGCGAATCCCCCAAGCTTTCTTT. J is TRBJ1-1 and V is TRBV4-1; D perhaps matches TRBD1 (6 bases). This CDR3 spans 15 amino acids. Per the germline V gene, CDR1 is MGHRA and CDR2 is YSYEKL. V was clipped by 3 bases and J by 9 bases, with 20 bases between them.